This TCR beta chain appears in the sequencing data of a study of shared clonotypes between healthy human individuals. As defined, naive CD8 cells were CD45RO-negative and positively selected for CCR7, with terminally differentiated effector memory CD45RA+ cells excluded. Trimming removed 4 bases from V and 5 bases from J, with 18 bases in between. The CDR3 spans 15 residues. Germline V gives CDR1 SGDLS, CDR2 YYNGEE. Only in-frame clones appear in the TCRdb table, and some are missing; sequencing was by immunoSEQ multiplex PCR. The sample shows 2 million to 2.5 million clones, about 92% of them seen only once.

The sequenced material came from naive CD8+ T cells from PBMCs. The TCR sequence derives from a man aged 18 to 30 in good health. Some clones in this sample may be carry-over from other donors' samples. The chain combines TRBV9 with TRBJ1-1; TRBD1 might be the D (5 bases). The CDR3 spells CASSPGGIRGTEAFF. Here the CDR3 DNA reads TGTGCCAGCAGCCCTGGGGGAATAAGAGGAACTGAAGCTTTCTTT.